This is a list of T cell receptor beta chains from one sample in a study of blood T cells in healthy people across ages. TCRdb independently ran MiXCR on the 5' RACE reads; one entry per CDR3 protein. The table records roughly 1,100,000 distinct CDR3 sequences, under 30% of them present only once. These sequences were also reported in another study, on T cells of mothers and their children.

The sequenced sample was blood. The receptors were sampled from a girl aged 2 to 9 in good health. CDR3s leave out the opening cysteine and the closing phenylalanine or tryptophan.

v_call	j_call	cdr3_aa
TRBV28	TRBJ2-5	ASSFYHVKFFSEQS
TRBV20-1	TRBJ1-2	SARDGPQPAQTGADGYT
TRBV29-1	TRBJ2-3	SVGTRSPTDTQY
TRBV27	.	ASSFRQFDEQY
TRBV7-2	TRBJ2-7	ASSLGLYYEQY
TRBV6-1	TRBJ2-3	ASIGPGLRADTQY
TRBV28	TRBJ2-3	ASSLVGELRFGHQDTQY
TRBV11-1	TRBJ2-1	ASSLRASPYNEQF
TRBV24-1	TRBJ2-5	ATSVRGGRETQY
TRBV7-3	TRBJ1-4	ASSRNRPSPGEKLF
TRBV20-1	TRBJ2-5	SAITGTSGRGEQY
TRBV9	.	ASSLKTGRPLGGEQY
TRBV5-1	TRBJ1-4	ASSLGSPNEKLF
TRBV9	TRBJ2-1	ASSVDASGRPDEQF
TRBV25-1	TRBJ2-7	ASSEDRAYEQY
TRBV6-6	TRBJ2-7	ASSYDFYEQY
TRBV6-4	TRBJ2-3	ASSDSGKRNTQY
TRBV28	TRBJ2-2	ASSWEGQLGELF
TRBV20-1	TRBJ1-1	SAREQEAF
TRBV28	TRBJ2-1	ASSQGLGYNEQF
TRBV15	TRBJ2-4	ATKPPASGGKNIQY
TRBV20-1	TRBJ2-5	SATLAPTGAQETQY
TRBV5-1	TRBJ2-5	ASSTTAEKTQY
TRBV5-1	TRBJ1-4	ASSYQQGDNEKLF
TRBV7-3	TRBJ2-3	ASSLRGGSDTQY
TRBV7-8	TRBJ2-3	ASSPSGSITDTQY
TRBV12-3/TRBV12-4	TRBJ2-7	ASSSFEVGSYEQY
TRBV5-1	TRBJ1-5	ASSPAGHPNQPQH
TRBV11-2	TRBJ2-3	ASSLVVDSGTDTQY
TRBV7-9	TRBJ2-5	ASRFGGETQY
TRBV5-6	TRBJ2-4	ASSLGQFSIQY
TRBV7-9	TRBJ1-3	ASSLAGVAGNTIY
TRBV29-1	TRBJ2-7	SVEGASYEQY
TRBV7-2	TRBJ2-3	ASSLIGGPDTDTQY
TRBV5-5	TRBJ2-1	ASSPPDRGVYNEQF
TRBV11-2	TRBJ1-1	ASSLRREQAPGAEAF
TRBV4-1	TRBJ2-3	ASSQGAGGFTSTDTQY
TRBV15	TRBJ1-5	ATSRESPGTGPQH
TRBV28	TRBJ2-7	ASSLNFRSQPYEQY
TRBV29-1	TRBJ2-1	SAGGTSSPSNEQF
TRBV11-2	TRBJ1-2	ASSFPDPLYGYT